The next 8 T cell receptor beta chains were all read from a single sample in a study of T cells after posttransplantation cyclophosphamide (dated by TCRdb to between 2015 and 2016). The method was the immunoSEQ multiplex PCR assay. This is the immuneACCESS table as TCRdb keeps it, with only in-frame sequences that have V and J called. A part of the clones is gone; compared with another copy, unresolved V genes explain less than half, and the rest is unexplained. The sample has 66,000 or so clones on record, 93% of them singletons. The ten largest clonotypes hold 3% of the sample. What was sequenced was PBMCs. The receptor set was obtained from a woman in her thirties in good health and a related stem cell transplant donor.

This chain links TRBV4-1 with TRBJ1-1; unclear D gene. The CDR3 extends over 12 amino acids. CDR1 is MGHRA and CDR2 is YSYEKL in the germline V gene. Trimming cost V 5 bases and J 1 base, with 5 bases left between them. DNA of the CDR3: TGCGCCAGCAGCTATGAGAACACTGAAGCTTTCTTT. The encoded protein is CASSYENTEAFF.

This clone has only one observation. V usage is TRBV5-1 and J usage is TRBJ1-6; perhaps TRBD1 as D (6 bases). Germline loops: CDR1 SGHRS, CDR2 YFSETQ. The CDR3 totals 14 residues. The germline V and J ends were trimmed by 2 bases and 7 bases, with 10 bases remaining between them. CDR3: CASSLNRDNSPLHF. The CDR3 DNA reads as TGCGCCAGCAGCTTAAACAGGGACAATTCACCCCTCCACTTT. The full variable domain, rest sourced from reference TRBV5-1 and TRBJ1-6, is KAGVTQTPRYLIKTRGQQVTLSCSPISGHRSVSWYQQTPGQGLQFLFEYFSETQRNKGNFPGRFSGRQFSNSRSEMNVSTLELGDSALYLCASSLNRDNSPLHFGNGTRLTVT.

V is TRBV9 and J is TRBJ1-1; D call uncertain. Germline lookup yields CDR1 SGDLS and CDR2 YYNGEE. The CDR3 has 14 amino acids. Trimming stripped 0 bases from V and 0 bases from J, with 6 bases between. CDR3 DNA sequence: TGTGCCAGCAGCGTAGGGGGTATGAACACTGAAGCTTTCTTT. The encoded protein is CASSVGGMNTEAFF.

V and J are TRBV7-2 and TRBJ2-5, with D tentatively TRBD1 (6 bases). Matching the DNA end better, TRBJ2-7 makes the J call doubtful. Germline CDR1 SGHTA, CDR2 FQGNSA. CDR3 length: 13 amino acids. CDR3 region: CASSLRQGYEQYF. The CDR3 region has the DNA TGTGCCAGCAGCTTGAGGCAGGGGTACGAGCAGTACTTC.

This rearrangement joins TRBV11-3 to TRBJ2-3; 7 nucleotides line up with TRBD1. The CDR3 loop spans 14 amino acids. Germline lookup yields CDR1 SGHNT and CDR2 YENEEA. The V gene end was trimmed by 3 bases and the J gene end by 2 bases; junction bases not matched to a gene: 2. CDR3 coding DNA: TGTGCCAGCAGCTTGGGACAGCTCACAGATACGCAGTATTTT. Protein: CASSLGQLTDTQYF.

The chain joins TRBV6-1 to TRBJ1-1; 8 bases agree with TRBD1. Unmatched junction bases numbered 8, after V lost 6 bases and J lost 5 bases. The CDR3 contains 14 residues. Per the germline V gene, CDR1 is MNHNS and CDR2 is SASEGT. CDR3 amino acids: CASRPQGEVTEAFF. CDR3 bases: TGTGCCAGCAGGCCACAGGGGGAGGTAACTGAAGCTTTCTTT.

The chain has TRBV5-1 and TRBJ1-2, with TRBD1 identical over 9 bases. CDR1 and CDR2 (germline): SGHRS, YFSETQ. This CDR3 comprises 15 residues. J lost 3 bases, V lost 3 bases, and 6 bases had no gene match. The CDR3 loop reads CASSSGQGGDYGYTF. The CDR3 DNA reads TGCGCCAGCAGCTCGGGACAGGGTGGCGACTATGGCTACACCTTC.

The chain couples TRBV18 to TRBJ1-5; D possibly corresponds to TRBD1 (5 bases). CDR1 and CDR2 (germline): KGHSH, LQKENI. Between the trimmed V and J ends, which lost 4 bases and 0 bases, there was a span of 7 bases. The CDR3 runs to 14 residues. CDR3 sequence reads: CASSLDSSNQPQHF. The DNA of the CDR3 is TGTGCCAGCTCACTAGACAGTAGCAATCAGCCCCAGCATTTT.